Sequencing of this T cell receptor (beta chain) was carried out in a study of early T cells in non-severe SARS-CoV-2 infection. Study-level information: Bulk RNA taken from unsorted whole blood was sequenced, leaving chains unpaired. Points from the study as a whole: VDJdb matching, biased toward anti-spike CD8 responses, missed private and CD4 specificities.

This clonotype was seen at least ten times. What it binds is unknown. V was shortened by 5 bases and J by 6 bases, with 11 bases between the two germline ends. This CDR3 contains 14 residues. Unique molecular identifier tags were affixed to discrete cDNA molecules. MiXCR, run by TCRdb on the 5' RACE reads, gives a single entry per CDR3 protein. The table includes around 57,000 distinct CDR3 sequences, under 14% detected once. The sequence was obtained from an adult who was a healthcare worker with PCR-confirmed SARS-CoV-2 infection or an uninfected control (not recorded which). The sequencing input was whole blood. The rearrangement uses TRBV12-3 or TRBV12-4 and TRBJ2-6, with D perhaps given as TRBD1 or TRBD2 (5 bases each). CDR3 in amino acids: CASSPAGTANVLTF. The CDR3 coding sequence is TGTGCCAGCAGTCCAGCCGGGACGGCCAACGTCCTGACTTTC.